Below, 10 T cell receptor beta chains from the same sample are listed, as sequenced in a study of blood T cell repertoires in COVID-19 (TCRdb year 2020). The library came from the immunoSEQ multiplex PCR assay. TCRdb took over this immuneACCESS table, retaining in-frame rearrangements with V and J assigned. Such tables are incomplete; in checked studies, under half of the missing clones stem from an unresolved V gene, and the remainder is unexplained. In all, the sample holds some 400,000 clones, and about 89% of those were seen once. The ten top clones hold about 10% of the sample. Sequencing input: peripheral blood. These receptors all stem from a woman under 40 with COVID-19, enrolled during active disease.

The gene calls are TRBV5-1 and TRBJ2-5; 15 bases match TRBD2. The V and J ends lost 3 bases and 3 bases, in that order; junction bases with no gene match: 9. CDR1 and CDR2 (germline): SGHRS, YFSETQ. The CDR3 length is 18 residues. This CDR3 reads CASSSGTSGRPGEETQYF. The CDR3 DNA is TGCGCCAGCAGCTCCGGGACTAGCGGGAGGCCCGGGGAAGAGACCCAGTACTTC.

The J gene is TRBJ2-7, the V gene TRBV5-5; 7 nucleotides align to TRBD1. Germline trimming cut 0 bases from V and 4 bases from J; bases unmatched to any gene: 7. This CDR3 is built from 15 residues. Germline lookup yields CDR1 SGHKS and CDR2 YYEKEE (reference sequence). For the CDR3, the DNA is TGTGCCAGCAGCTTGGCGGGACAGCCCCGTTACGAGCAGTACTTC. Residues: CASSLAGQPRYEQYF.

The rearrangement links TRBV30 to TRBJ1-2; TRBD1 matches at 7 bases. The germline CDR1 and CDR2 sequences are GTSNPN and SVGIG (reference sequence). CDR3 length: 11 residues. This CDR3 is CATSTGTGYTF. As DNA, the CDR3 is TGTGCTACCTCGACAGGGACCGGCTACACCTTC.

The V call is TRBV30, the J call TRBJ1-6; unclear D gene. CDR1 GTSNPN and CDR2 SVGIG come from the germline V gene (reference sequence). There are 13 residues in the CDR3. The ends were cut back, 3 bases at V and 9 bases at J, with 12 bases in the middle. Written as DNA, the CDR3 is TGTGCCTGGAGCCCGGGGTTTACTTCACCCCTCCACTTT. It encodes CAWSPGFTSPLHF.

This clone was observed a few times. V and J are TRBV12-3 or TRBV12-4 and TRBJ2-1; TRBD2 aligns across 7 bases. The CDR3 runs to 13 residues. V gave up 0 bases and J gave up 15 bases; unmatched junction bases: 8. The CDR3: CASSLASGSDRFF. In DNA form, the CDR3 reads TGTGCCAGCAGTTTAGCTAGCGGGTCCGATCGGTTCTTC.

The chain links TRBV6-5 to TRBJ2-5; the match to TRBD2 covers 10 bases. Germline V gives CDR1 MNHEY, CDR2 SVGAGI. Trimming took 9 bases from V and 3 from J; bases not matched to a gene: 1. The CDR3 covers 12 residues. The CDR3 region has the DNA TGTGCCAGTCTAGCGGGAGAAGAGACCCAGTACTTC. Translation gives CASLAGEETQYF.

The chain recombines TRBV5-4 with TRBJ2-7; possibly TRBD2 for D (5 bases). CDR1 SGHNT and CDR2 YYREEE come from the germline V gene (reference sequence). The CDR3 sequence is 14 residues long. V was trimmed by 2 bases and J by 0 bases, leaving 9 bases between them. The CDR3 protein is CASSFRGSSYEQYF. CDR3 coding DNA: TGTGCCAGCAGCTTCCGGGGAAGCTCCTACGAGCAGTACTTC.

The sample holds one count of this clone. The rearrangement uses TRBV28 and TRBJ1-5; 10 nucleotides agree with TRBD1. Germline V gene sequence: CDR1 MDHEN, CDR2 SYDVKM. The CDR3 is 16 amino acids. The V segment lost 2 bases and the J segment 7 bases; nucleotides outside the gene matches: 8. The CDR3 DNA follows: TGTGCCAGCAGTTTACTTTTAGGGACAGGGGCCCAGCCCCAGCATTTT. Translated, it gives CASSLLLGTGAQPQHF.

The rearrangement links TRBV10-3 to TRBJ1-2; weak D call: TRBD1 (5 bases). The CDR3 length is 15 residues. V dropped 0 bases and J dropped 0 bases, with 8 bases sitting between them. Germline values: CDR1 ENHRY, CDR2 SYGVKD. CDR3 nucleotides: TGTGCCATCAGTGAGTCGGTGACAGCTAACTATGGCTACACCTTC. It yields the protein CAISESVTANYGYTF.

V is TRBV28 and J is TRBJ1-5; D gene ambiguous. The CDR3 extends over 10 amino acids. Trimming left V 7 bases short and J 7 bases short, with 5 bases between. Looked up from germline, CDR1 is MDHEN and CDR2 is SYDVKM. This chain's CDR3 is CASNSQPQHF. The DNA of the CDR3 is TGTGCCAGCAACAGCCAGCCCCAGCATTTT. The variable domain in full, with the rest retrieved from reference TRBV28 and TRBJ1-5, is DVKVTQSSRYLVKRTGEKVFLECVQDMDHENMFWYRQDPGLGLRLIYFSYDVKMKEKGDIPEGYSVSREKKERFSLILESASTNQTSMYLCASNSQPQHFGDGTRLSIL.